This T cell receptor (beta chain) is drawn from a study of patients and donors after allogeneic stem cell transplantation. Via MiXCR, TCRdb re-called the RT-PCR reads, giving one row per CDR3 protein. Of approximately 220,000 distinct CDR3 sequences listed, more than 35% are singletons. The V gene's germline CDR1 is SGHTA and CDR2 FQGTGA. The CDR3 extends over 15 amino acids. V shed 5 bases and J 7 bases; nucleotides not matched to a gene: 10. This clonotype was recorded once. The sample consisted of blood, either unsorted or a sorted T cell fraction (not recorded which). The V call is TRBV7-3, the J call TRBJ2-2, with TRBD1 identical over 7 bases. This receptor was taken from a human donor who was either an allogeneic HSCT recipient or a stem cell or donor lymphocyte infusion donor (not recorded which). It is not recorded whose cells these are; they may come from a transplant donor. This CDR3 is CASSPVRRDSGELFF. CDR3 coding DNA: TGTGCCAGCAGCCCCGTTCGTAGGGACAGCGGGGAGCTGTTTTTT.